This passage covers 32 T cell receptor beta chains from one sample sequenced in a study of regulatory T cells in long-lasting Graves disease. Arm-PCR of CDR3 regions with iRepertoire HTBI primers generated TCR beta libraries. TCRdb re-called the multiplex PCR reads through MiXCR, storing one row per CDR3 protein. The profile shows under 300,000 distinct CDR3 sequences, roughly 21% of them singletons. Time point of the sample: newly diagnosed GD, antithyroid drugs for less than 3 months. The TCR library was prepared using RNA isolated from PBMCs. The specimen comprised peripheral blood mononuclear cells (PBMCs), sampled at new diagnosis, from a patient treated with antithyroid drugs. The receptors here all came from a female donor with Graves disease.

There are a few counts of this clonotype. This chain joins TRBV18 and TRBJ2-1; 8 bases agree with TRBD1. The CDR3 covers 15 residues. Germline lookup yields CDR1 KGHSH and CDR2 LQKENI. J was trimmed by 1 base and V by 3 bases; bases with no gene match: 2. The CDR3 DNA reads TGTGCCAGCTCACCGGGACAGGATTCCTACAATGAGCAGTTCTTC. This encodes CASSPGQDSYNEQFF.

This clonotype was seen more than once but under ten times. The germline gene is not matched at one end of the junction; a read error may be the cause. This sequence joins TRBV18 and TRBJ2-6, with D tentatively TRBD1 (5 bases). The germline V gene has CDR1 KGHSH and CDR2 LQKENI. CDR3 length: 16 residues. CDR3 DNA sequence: TGTGCCAGCTCACCAGGTTCCTACTCTGGGGCCAACGTCCCGACTTTC. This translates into CASSPGSYSGANVPTF.

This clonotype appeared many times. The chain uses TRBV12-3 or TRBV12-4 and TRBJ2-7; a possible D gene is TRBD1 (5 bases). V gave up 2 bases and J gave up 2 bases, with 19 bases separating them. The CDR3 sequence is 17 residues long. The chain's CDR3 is CASSLWVAGQFTYEQYF. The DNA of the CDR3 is TGTGCCAGCAGTTTATGGGTCGCCGGACAATTTACCTACGAGCAGTACTTC.

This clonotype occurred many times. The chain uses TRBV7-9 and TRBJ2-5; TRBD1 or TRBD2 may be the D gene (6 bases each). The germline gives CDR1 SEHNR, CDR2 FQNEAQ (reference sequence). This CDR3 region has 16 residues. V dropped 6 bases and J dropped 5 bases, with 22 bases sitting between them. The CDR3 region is CASSPPGLATGETQYF. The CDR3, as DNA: TGTGCCAGCAGTCCTCCGGGACTGGCTACAGGGGAGACCCAGTACTTC.

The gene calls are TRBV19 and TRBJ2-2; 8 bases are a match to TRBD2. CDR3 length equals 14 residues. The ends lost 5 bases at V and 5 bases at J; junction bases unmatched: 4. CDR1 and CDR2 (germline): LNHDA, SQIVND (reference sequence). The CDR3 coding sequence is TGTGCCAGTAGTTCTTCTAGCGGGACCGGGGAGCTGTTTTTT. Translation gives CASSSSSGTGELFF.

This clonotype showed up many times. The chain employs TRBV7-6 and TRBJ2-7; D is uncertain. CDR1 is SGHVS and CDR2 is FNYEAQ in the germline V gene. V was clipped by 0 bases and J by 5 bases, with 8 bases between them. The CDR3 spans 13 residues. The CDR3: CASSLAQQNEQYF. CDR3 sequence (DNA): TGTGCCAGCAGCTTAGCGCAACAGAACGAGCAGTACTTC.

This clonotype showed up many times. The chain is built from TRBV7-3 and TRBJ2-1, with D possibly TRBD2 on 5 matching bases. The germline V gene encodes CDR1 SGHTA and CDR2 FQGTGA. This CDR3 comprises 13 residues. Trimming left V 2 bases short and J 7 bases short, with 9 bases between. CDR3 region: CASSLGSGNEQFF. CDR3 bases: TGTGCCAGCAGCTTAGGTTCGGGGAATGAGCAGTTCTTC.

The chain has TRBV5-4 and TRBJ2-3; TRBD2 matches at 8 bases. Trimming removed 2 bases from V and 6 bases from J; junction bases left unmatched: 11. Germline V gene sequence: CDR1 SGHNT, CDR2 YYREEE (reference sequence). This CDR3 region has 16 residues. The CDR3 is CASSFIGGGSWDTQYF. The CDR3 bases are TGTGCCAGCAGCTTTATCGGGGGGGGCTCCTGGGATACGCAGTATTTT.

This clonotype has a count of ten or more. Here the CDR3 DNA reads TGTGCCAGCAGCAGCGGGGGGAGTGAAAATGGCTACACCTTC. Protein sequence: CASSSGGSENGYTF. The gene calls are TRBV7-2 and TRBJ1-2, with D tentatively TRBD1 (5 bases). Deletions cut 5 bases from V and 6 bases from J, with 16 bases between. Germline CDR1 reads SGHTA; CDR2 reads FQGNSA. The CDR3 is made up of 14 amino acids. Complete variable domain (other parts from reference TRBV7-2 and TRBJ1-2): GAGVSQSPSNKVTEKGKDVELRCDPISGHTALYWYRQSLGQGLEFLIYFQGNSAPDKSGLPSDRFSAERTGGSVSTLTIQRTQQEDSAVYLCASSSGGSENGYTFGSGTRLTVV.

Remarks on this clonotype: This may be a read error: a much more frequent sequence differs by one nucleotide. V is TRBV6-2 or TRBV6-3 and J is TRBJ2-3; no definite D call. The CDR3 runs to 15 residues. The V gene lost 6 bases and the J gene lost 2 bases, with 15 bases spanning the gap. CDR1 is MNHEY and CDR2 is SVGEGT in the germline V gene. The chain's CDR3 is CASRPIYHPTDTQYF. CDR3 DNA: TGTGCCAGCAGGCCCATCTACCATCCCACAGATACGCAGTATTTT.

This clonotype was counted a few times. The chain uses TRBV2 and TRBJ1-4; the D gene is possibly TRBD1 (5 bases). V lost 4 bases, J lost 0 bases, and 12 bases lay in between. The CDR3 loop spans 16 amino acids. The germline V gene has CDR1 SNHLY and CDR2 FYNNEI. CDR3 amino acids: CASSVRGAATNEKLFF. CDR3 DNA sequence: TGTGCCAGCAGTGTTCGGGGCGCAGCAACTAATGAAAAACTGTTTTTT.

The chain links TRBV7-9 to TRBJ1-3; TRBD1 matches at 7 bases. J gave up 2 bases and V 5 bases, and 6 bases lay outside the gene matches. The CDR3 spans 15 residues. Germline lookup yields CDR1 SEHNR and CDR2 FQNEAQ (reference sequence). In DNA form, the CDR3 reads TGTGCCAGCAGCCCCGTTAGGGGGCCTGGAAACACCATATATTTT. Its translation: CASSPVRGPGNTIYF. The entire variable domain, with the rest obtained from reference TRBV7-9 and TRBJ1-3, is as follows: DTGVSQNPRHKITKRGQNVTFRCDPISEHNRLYWYRQTLGQGPEFLTYFQNEAQLEKSRLLSDRFSAERPKGSFSTLEIQRTEQGDSAMYLCASSPVRGPGNTIYFGEGSWLTVV.

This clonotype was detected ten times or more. This CDR3 reads CASSDPGLATDTQYF. CDR3 DNA: TGTGCCAGCAGCGATCCGGGACTAGCCACAGATACGCAGTATTTT. The V gene is TRBV7-2, the J gene TRBJ2-3, with 9 bases that match TRBD2. The CDR3 runs 15 residues. The V segment lost 5 bases and the J segment 2 bases; nucleotides outside the gene matches: 5. CDR1 is SGHTA, CDR2 FQGNSA, per germline.

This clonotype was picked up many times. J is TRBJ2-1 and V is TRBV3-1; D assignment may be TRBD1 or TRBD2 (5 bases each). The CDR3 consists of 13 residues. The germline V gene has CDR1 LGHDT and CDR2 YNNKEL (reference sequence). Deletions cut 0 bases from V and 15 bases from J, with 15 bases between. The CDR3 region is CASSQDVRAGRFF. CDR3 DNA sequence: TGTGCCAGCAGCCAAGACGTCAGGGCTGGGAGGTTCTTC.

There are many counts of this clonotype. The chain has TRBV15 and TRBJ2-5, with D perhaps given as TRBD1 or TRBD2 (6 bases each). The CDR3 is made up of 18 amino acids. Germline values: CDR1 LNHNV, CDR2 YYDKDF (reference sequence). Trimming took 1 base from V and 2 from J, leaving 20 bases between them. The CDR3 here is CATSRVPRGGFDQETQYF. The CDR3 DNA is TGTGCCACCAGCAGAGTCCCACGAGGGGGGTTCGATCAAGAGACCCAGTACTTC.

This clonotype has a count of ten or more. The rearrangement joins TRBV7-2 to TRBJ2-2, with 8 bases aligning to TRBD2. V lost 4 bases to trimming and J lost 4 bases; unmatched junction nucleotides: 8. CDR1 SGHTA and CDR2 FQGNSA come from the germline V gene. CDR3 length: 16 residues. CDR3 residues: CASSSRIAGRTGELFF. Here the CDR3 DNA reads TGTGCCAGCAGCTCCCGAATAGCGGGACGCACCGGGGAGCTGTTTTTT. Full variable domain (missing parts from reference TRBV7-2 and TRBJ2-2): GAGVSQSPSNKVTEKGKDVELRCDPISGHTALYWYRQSLGQGLEFLIYFQGNSAPDKSGLPSDRFSAERTGGSVSTLTIQRTQQEDSAVYLCASSSRIAGRTGELFFGEGSRLTVL.

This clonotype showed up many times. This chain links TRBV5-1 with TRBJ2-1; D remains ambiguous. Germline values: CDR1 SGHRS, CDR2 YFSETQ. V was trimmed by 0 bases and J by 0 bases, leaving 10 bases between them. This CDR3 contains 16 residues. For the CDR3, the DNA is TGCGCCAGCAGCTTGGGAATGCCCAACTCCTACAATGAGCAGTTCTTC. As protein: CASSLGMPNSYNEQFF.

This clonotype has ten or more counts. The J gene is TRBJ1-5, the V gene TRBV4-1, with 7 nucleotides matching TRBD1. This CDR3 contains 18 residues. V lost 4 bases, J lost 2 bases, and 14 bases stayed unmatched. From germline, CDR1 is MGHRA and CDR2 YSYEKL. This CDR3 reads CASSRLPPTGVGNQPQHF. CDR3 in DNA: TGCGCCAGCAGCCGCCTCCCCCCCACAGGGGTGGGCAATCAGCCCCAGCATTTT.

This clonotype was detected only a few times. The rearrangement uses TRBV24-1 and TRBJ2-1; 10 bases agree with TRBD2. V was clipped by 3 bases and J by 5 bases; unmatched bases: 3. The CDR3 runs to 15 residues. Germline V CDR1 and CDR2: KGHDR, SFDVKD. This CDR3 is CATSDALAGNNEQFF. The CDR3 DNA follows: TGTGCCACCAGTGATGCACTAGCGGGGAACAATGAGCAGTTCTTC.

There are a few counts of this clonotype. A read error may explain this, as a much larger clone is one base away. CDR3 sequence reads: CASRAGTDQETQCF. The CDR3 DNA follows: TGTGCCAGCAGAGCGGGGACAGACCAAGAGACCCAGTGCTTC. The genes are TRBV2 and TRBJ2-5; D may correspond to TRBD1 or TRBD2 (7 bases each). CDR3 length: 14 amino acids. The germline V gene has CDR1 SNHLY and CDR2 FYNNEI.

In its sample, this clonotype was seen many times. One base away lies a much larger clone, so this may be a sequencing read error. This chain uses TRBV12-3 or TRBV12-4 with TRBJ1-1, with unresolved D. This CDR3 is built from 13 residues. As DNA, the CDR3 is TGTGCCAGCAGTCCTGACTTGAACACTGAAGCTTCCTTT. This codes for CASSPDLNTEASF.

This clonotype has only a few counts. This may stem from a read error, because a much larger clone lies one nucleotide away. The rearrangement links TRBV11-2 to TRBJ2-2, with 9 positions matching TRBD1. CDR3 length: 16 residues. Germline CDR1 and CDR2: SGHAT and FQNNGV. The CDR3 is CASSSSGTGNTGGLFF. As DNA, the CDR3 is TGTGCCAGCAGCTCCTCCGGGACAGGGAACACCGGGGGGCTGTTTTTT. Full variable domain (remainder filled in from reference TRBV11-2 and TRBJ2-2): EAGVAQSPRYKIIEKRQSVAFWCNPISGHATLYWYQQILGQGPKLLIQFQNNGVVDDSQLPKDRFSAERLKGVDSTLKIQPAKLEDSAVYLCASSSSGTGNTGGLFFGEGSRLTVL.

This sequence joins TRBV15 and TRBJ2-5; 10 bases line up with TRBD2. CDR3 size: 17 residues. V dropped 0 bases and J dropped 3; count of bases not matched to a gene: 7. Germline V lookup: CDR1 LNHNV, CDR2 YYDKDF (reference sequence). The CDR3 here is CATSRDSLAGVEETQYF. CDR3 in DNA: TGTGCCACCAGCAGAGATTCGCTAGCGGGAGTTGAAGAGACCCAGTACTTC.

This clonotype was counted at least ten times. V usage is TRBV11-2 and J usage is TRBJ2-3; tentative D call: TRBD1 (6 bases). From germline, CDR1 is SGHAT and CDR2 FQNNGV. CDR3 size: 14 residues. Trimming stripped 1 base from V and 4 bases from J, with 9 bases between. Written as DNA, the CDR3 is TGTGCCAGCAGCTTAGGAGGACAGTCAGATACGCAGTATTTT. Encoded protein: CASSLGGQSDTQYF.

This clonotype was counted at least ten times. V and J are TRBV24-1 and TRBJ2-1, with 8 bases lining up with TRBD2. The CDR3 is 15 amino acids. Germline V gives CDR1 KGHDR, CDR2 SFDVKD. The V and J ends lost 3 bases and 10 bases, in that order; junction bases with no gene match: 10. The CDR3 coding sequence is TGTGCCACCAGTGATAATCGGGAGGGCCCGGGAGAGCAGTTCTTC. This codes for CATSDNREGPGEQFF.

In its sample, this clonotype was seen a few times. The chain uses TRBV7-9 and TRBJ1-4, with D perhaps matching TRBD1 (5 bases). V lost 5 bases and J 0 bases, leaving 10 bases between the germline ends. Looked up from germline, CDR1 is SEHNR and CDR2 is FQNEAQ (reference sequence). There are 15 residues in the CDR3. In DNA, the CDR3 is TGTGCCAGCAGCCTTACAGGCACAACTAATGAAAAACTGTTTTTT. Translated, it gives CASSLTGTTNEKLFF. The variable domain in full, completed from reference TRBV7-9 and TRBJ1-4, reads DTGVSQNPRHKITKRGQNVTFRCDPISEHNRLYWYRQTLGQGPEFLTYFQNEAQLEKSRLLSDRFSAERPKGSFSTLEIQRTEQGDSAMYLCASSLTGTTNEKLFFGSGTQLSVL.

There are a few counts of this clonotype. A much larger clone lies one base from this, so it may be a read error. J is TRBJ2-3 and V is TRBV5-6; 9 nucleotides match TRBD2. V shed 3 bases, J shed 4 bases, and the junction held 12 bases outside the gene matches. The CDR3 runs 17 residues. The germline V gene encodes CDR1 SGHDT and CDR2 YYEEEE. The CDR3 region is CASSSQGLAAPADTQYF. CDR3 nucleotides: TGTGCCAGCAGCTCTCAGGGACTAGCCGCCCCCGCAGATACGCAGTATTTT.

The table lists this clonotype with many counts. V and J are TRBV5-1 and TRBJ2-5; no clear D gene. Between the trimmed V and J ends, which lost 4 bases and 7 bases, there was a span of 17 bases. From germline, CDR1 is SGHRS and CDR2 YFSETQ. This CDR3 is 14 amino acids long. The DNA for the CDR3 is TGCGCCAGCAGCACTGGGAACTCACTTGGGACCCAGTACTTC. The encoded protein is CASSTGNSLGTQYF.

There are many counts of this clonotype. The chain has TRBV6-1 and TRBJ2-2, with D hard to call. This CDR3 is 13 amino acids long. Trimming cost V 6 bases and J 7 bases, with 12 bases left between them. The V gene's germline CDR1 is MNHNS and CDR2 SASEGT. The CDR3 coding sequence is TGTGCCAGCAGGCCATGGGTAGGCGGGGAGCTGTTTTTT. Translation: CASRPWVGGELFF.

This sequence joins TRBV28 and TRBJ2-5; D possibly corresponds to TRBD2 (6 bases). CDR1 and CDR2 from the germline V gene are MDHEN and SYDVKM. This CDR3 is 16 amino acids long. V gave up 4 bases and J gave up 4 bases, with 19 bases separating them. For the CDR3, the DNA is TGTGCCAGCAGTTACGACGTGGGAGCGGGCGGAGAGACCCAGTACTTC. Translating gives CASSYDVGAGGETQYF.

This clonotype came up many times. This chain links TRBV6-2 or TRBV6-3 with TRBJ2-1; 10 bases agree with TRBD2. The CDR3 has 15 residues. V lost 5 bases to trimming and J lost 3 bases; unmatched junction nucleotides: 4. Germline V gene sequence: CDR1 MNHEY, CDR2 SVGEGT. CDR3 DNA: TGTGCCAGCAGTGTGAGCGGGGGGGACTACAATGAGCAGTTCTTC. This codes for CASSVSGGDYNEQFF.

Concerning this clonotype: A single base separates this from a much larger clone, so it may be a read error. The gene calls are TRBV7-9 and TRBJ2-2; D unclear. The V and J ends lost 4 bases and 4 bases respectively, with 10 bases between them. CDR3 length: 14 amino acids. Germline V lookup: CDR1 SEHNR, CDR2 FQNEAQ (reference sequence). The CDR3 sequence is CASSSTLGTGELFF. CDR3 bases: TGTGCCAGCAGCTCGACCCTTGGCACCGGGGAGCTGTTTTTT.